The clone carrying this T cell receptor beta chain came up once. Germline CDR1 is GTSNPN and CDR2 is SVGIG (reference sequence). This CDR3 spans 12 amino acids. The V gene lost 1 base and the J gene lost 6 bases, with 10 bases spanning the gap. Here immunoSEQ multiplex PCR was the method, and the copy in TCRdb shows in-frame clones only, minus some. The sample comprises roughly 150,000 clones, 80% to 95% of which are singletons, and roughly 2.3% rests with the top ten. The record originates from a study of T cell responses to AZD1222 COVID-19 vaccine. Sequencing was performed on peripheral blood, taken on day 0 of AZD1222 vaccination. The sequence was collected from an adult in good health. The chain recombines TRBV30 with TRBJ2-7, with D tentatively TRBD2 (6 bases). This chain's CDR3 is CAWSASGGEQYF. CDR3 bases: TGTGCCTGGAGTGCGTCCGGGGGCGAGCAGTACTTC.